This T cell receptor (beta chain) was sequenced in a study of shared clonotypes between healthy human individuals. Study-level results: Researchers sampled only blood; tissue repertoires likely differ.

The method was immunoSEQ multiplex PCR; TCRdb's version includes in-frame clones alone and lacks a portion of them. The sample holds around 2.1 million clones; 93% are singletons and the top ten take 1.7%. The CDR3 spans 15 residues. Germline assignment: CDR1 KGHSH and CDR2 LQKENI. V gave up 0 bases and J gave up 4 bases, with 12 bases separating them. On this clone: Its antigen is undetermined.

Positive CCR7 selection of CD45RO-negative cells yielded the naive CD8 cells, and terminally differentiated effector memory CD45RA+ cells were excluded. This sequence joins TRBV18 and TRBJ2-5; D might be TRBD1 (6 bases). The clonotype originates from a man aged 18 to 30 in good health. Some clones in this sample may be carry-over from other donors' samples. The sample was naive CD8+ T cells from PBMCs. The CDR3 DNA follows: TGTGCCAGCTCACCACCGTCAGGGGTACTAGAGACCCAGTACTTC. This encodes CASSPPSGVLETQYF.